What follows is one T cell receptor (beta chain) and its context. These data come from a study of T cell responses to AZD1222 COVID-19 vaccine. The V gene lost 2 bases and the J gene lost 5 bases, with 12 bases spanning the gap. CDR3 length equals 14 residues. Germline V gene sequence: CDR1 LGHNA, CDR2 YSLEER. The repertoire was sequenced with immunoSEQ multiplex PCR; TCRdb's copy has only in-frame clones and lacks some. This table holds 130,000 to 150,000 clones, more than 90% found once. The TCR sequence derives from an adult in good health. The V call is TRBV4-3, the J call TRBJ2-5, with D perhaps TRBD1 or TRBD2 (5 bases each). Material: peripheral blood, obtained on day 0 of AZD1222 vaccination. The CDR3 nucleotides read TGCGCCAGCAGCCAAAGTACGGGGCGGGAGACCCAGTACTTC. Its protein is CASSQSTGRETQYF.